This entry concerns a single T cell receptor beta chain. Its target is not known. Per the original data handling: Between roughly 20,000 and 700,000 TCRs appeared in each sample, and the median stood at roughly 100,000. MiXCR, applied by TCRdb to the RACE reads, yields one record per CDR3 protein. TCRdb, not the original authors, processed these V and J calls. This table holds 85,000 to 100,000 distinct CDR3 sequences, around 25% found once. As to time point: patch test 3, about 24 weeks after DPC sensitization. Treatment of the sample: therapeutic diphenylcyclopropenone sensitization with weekly scalp DPC. This entry belongs to a study of human T cells and chemical hapten exposure. Overall study results and limits: Expanded TCRs formed significantly more large CDR3 similarity clusters than controls.

The sample here was whole blood, taken in connection with sensitization to the hapten diphenylcyclopropenone (DPC). This sequence was found in a man aged 40-50 years with alopecia areata. Some clones in this sample may be carry-over from other donors' samples.

The CDR3 loop reads CASSLIRLNSGANVLTF. CDR3 coding DNA: TGTGCCAGCAGCTTAATTCGGCTTAATTCTGGGGCCAACGTCCTGACTTTC. The chain has TRBV7-2 and TRBJ2-6; D gene unclear. The CDR3 runs 17 residues. Germline CDR1 reads SGHTA; CDR2 reads FQGNSA. The V and J ends lost 2 bases and 1 base respectively, with 12 bases between them.